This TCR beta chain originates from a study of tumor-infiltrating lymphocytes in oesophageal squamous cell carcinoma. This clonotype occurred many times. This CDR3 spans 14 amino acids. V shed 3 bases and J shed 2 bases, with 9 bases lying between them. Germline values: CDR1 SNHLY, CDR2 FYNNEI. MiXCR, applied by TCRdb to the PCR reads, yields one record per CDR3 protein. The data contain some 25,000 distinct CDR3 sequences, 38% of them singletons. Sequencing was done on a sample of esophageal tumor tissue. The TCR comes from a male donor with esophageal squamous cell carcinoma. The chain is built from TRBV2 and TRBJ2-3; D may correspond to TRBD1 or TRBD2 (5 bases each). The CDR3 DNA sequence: TGTGCCAGCAGTGACGGGACGGTCACAGATACGCAGTATTTT. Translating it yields CASSDGTVTDTQYF.